This TCR beta chain was sequenced during a study of T cell changes during pregnancy in multiple sclerosis. Germline V CDR1 and CDR2: SGHTA, FQGNSA. This CDR3 has 15 residues. V lost 1 base to trimming and J lost 5 bases; unmatched junction nucleotides: 3. Assay used: immunoSEQ multiplex PCR; TCRdb lists only in-frame clones, some missing. The table has tens of thousands of clones, around 92% seen once. This clonotype originated in a female donor with multiple sclerosis, enrolled in a pregnancy study. The material sequenced was peripheral blood, taken after pregnancy. V is TRBV7-2 and J is TRBJ2-3, with 10 bases that match TRBD2. The CDR3 nucleotides are TGTGCCAGCAGCTTAGAACCTAGCGGGGGAGATACGCAGTATTTT. Protein sequence: CASSLEPSGGDTQYF.